Listed below are T cell receptor beta chains from one sample, sequenced in a study of technical replicates of blood from several donors. Assay used: immunoSEQ multiplex PCR; TCRdb lists only in-frame clones, some missing. The table lists 65,000 to 90,000 clones, over 90% of them singletons. The sample was PBMCs. The receptors originated from a human donor in good health. Some clones in this sample may be carry-over from other donors' samples. The CDR3 runs from the conserved cysteine through the conserved F or W. Fields, in order: J gene, D gene, V gene, clone size, CDR3 DNA, CDR3 protein. The D gene is left open where the match is weak. Some rows have no size entry. The others give once, few or many, or a class for an expanded clone.

>TRBJ1-6|-|TRBV11-1|-
TGTGCCAGCACGGGGGATCATTCACCCCTCCACTTT
CASTGDHSPLHF
>TRBJ2-1|TRBD2|TRBV19|-
TGTGCCAGTACCCTGGGACTAGCGGGGGGATACAATGAGCAGTTCTTC
CASTLGLAGGYNEQFF
>TRBJ1-5|TRBD1|TRBV18|-
TGTGCCAGCTCACCTTTCGGACAGGGTAACAATCAGCCCCAGCATTTT
CASSPFGQGNNQPQHF
>TRBJ2-7|TRBD1|TRBV7-3|-
TGTGCCAGCCAGGGGGAGAAACCCTACGAGCAGTACTTC
CASQGEKPYEQYF
>TRBJ1-6|-|TRBV28|-
TGTGCCAGCAGTCCGGTGGGAGATAATTCACCCCTCCACTTT
CASSPVGDNSPLHF
>TRBJ2-2|TRBD1|TRBV2|-
TGTGCCAGCAGTGAAGCGGGACAGGGGATTAAAGCCGGGGAGCTGTTTTTT
CASSEAGQGIKAGELFF
>TRBJ2-2|TRBD2|TRBV7-9|once
TGTGCCAGCAGCGCGTCGTCGGGAGCGGGGGGACGCGGGGAGCTGTTTTTT
CASSASSGAGGRGELFF
>TRBJ1-2|-|TRBV5-1|-
TGCGCCAGCAGCTTGGATCAGGGAGGGCACACCTTC
CASSLDQGGHTF
>TRBJ1-2|TRBD1|TRBV10-3|-
TGTGCCATCAGTGGGACAGGCAACTATGGCTACACCTTC
CAISGTGNYGYTF
>TRBJ2-5|-|TRBV2|once
TGTGCCAGCATGGCCGGGACTTCATACCAAGAGACCCAGTACTTC
CASMAGTSYQETQYF
>TRBJ1-1|TRBD1|TRBV19|-
TGTGCCAGTAGTACGGGACAGGGGGCAAGGTGGTCAAGCGCTGAAGCTTTCTTT
CASSTGQGARWSSAEAFF
>TRBJ1-5|-|TRBV11-2|-
TGTGCCAGCAGCCCCGGGAATCAGCCCCAGCATTTT
CASSPGNQPQHF
>TRBJ2-3|-|TRBV7-2|-
TGTGCCAGCAGCTTAGAAGGGGGGGGTCGGGGAGATACGCAGTATTTT
CASSLEGGGRGDTQYF
>TRBJ2-7|TRBD2|TRBV9|-
TGTGCCAGCAGCGTAGCGGTGGGAGGGCTGGCCGAGCAGTACTTC
CASSVAVGGLAEQYF
>TRBJ2-5|TRBD1|TRBV19|-
TGTGCCAGTAGTAGGGTTCCGGGACAGGGGATTAAGACCCAGTACTTC
CASSRVPGQGIKTQYF
>TRBJ1-4|TRBD1|TRBV15|-
TGTGCCACCCAGATAGGACAGGGCCATGAAAAACTGTTTTTT
CATQIGQGHEKLFF
>TRBJ2-2|-|TRBV5-4|-
TGTGCCAGCAGCTTCAACGGGGCGAACACCGGGGAGCTGTTTTTT
CASSFNGANTGELFF
>TRBJ2-3|-|TRBV9|-
TGTGCCAGCAGGCCAGAGGGAGATACGCAGTATTTT
CASRPEGDTQYF
>TRBJ1-5|-|TRBV23-1|-
TGCGCCAGCAGTCATGGGGGCGCAGGCAATCAGCCCCAGCATTTT
CASSHGGAGNQPQHF
>TRBJ2-2|-|TRBV9|-
TGTGCCAGCAGCGTAGGGGGCGCGGGAAACACCGGGGAGCTGTTTTTT
CASSVGGAGNTGELFF
>TRBJ2-7|TRBD2|TRBV4-3|-
TGCGCCAGCAGCCAAGATTGGCGGGGGGGCCTCCACGAGCAGTACTTC
CASSQDWRGGLHEQYF
>TRBJ2-1|TRBD2|TRBV25-1|-
TGTGCCAGCAGTGAAGGGGAGGGATGGTACAATGAGCAGTTCTTC
CASSEGEGWYNEQFF